This T cell receptor beta chain was identified during a study of shared clonotypes between healthy human individuals. The method was immunoSEQ multiplex PCR; TCRdb's version includes in-frame clones alone and lacks a portion of them. The sample consists of hundreds of thousands of clones, about nine tenths of them appearing once. Sequenced: memory CD8+ T cells sorted from blood. Subset: CD45RO+ cells pooled with CCR7-negative TemRA cells. This TCR derives from a man younger than 35 in good health.

CDR3 in amino acids: CASSQEAPWKTNEKLFF. The CDR3 bases are TGCGCCAGCAGCCAAGAGGCCCCCTGGAAAACTAATGAAAAACTGTTTTTT. The chain has TRBV4-1 and TRBJ1-4; no clear D gene. V gave up 0 bases and J gave up 1 base, with 12 bases separating them. The CDR3 is 17 residues long. Germline V gene data show CDR1 as MGHRA and CDR2 as YSYEKL.